The sequence of this T cell receptor beta chain was determined in a study of blood T cell repertoires in COVID-19. In the study overall: Donors in the United States, Italy and Spain gave samples during acute or convalescent COVID-19. Nucleic acid was either cDNA or gDNA, and it came from T cells, B-cell-depleted T cells, or PBMCs.

V shed 4 bases and J shed 9 bases, with 17 bases lying between them. This CDR3 comprises 13 residues. CDR1 SGHDT and CDR2 YYEEEE come from the germline V gene. Authors' methods: Using reference gene primer amplification, nucleated cell counts were estimated. Profiling relied on immunoSEQ multiplex PCR, and the TCRdb table lists in-frame clones only, not all of them. The D gene and trimming were derived from the DNA, and the V and J assignments and clone size from that table. The table lists 300,000 or so clones, around four fifths of them singletons. The sequenced sample was peripheral blood. V is TRBV5-6 and J is TRBJ2-7, with D maybe TRBD1 (6 bases). The TCR sequence derives from a woman aged 45 to 65 with active or convalescent COVID-19. CDR3 in amino acids: CASSRDKLPRQYF. CDR3 nucleotide sequence: TGTGCCAGCAGCCGGGACAAGTTACCTCGGCAGTACTTC.